This T cell receptor (beta chain) was recorded in a study of cytomegalovirus exposure and HLA in healthy donors. Study-wide points: CMV antigen specificity was confirmed in vitro for a few CMV-associated chains. An ancestry cluster, one associated with Asian ancestry, reportedly showed fewer N-insertions than the 666-donor mean in a later analysis. TCR beta chains numbering 164 were designated cytomegalovirus-associated.

The PCR contained 60 Vbeta and 13 Jbeta primers. As processed by the authors: The count from a later analysis was some 81 million unique TCR beta chains, some 10 million of them shared. Repertoires were generated with immunoSEQ multiplex PCR, while TCRdb's copy carries only in-frame clones and drops some. Clone size and the V and J calls come from that table; the DNA yielded D and trimming. The data show 180,000 or so clones, about 81% seen once. Per the germline V gene, CDR1 is SGHTA and CDR2 is FQGTGA. The V end lost 6 bases, the J end lost 0 bases, and 8 bases lay between the germline ends. The CDR3 contains 14 residues. The sample holds a few counts of this clone. Antigen: not known.

Source material: PBMCs. The J gene is TRBJ2-2, the V gene TRBV7-3; TRBD2 might be the D (5 bases). The TCR was taken from a woman between 45 and 60 years old in good health and CMV-seropositive. The CDR3 nucleotides read TGTGCCAGCAGACCCGGGACGAACACCGGGGAGCTGTTTTTT. Translated, it gives CASRPGTNTGELFF.